The 6 T cell receptor beta chains below come from one sample, sequenced in a study of lymphopenia after photon versus proton radiotherapy. The assay was immunoSEQ multiplex PCR, and TCRdb's table has in-frame clones only and misses some. Here the sample spans thousands of clones, around nine tenths being singletons. The sequencing used peripheral blood, collected from a patient treated with photon-based radiotherapy. These receptors originate from a man aged 55-75 years with cholangiocarcinoma.

The chain couples TRBV6-1 to TRBJ1-1; D is uncertain. The germline CDR1 and CDR2 sequences are MNHNS and SASEGT. The CDR3 is 13 residues long. Trimming took off 7 bases at V and 1 base at J, with 10 bases between the two ends. The CDR3 nucleotides are TGTGCCAGCACTGCAGGCCAGAACACTGAAGCTTTCTTT. Its protein is CASTAGQNTEAFF.

The V and J genes are TRBV11-2 and TRBJ2-7; TRBD2 matches at 11 bases. The CDR3 length is 16 residues. Germline CDR1 reads SGHAT; CDR2 reads FQNNGV. V shed 1 base, J shed 9 bases, and the junction held 11 bases outside the gene matches. This chain's CDR3 is CASSLGVGLAAGGQYF. In DNA, the CDR3 is TGTGCCAGCAGCTTAGGGGTGGGACTAGCGGCGGGAGGGCAGTACTTC.

Only one count was recorded for this clone. This chain links TRBV28 with TRBJ1-4; possibly TRBD1 for D (5 bases). The CDR3 contains 16 residues. V gave up 6 bases and J gave up 8 bases, with 22 bases separating them. Germline V gene sequence: CDR1 MDHEN, CDR2 SYDVKM. CDR3 sequence (DNA): TGTGCCAGCAGCTCGCGAGGGGAACAGTACGGGGAAAAACTGTTTTTT. Protein sequence: CASSSRGEQYGEKLFF. The variable domain in full, with the rest retrieved from reference TRBV28 and TRBJ1-4, is DVKVTQSSRYLVKRTGEKVFLECVQDMDHENMFWYRQDPGLGLRLIYFSYDVKMKEKGDIPEGYSVSREKKERFSLILESASTNQTSMYLCASSSRGEQYGEKLFFGSGTQLSVL.

This clone was observed a handful of times. The chain joins TRBV5-1 to TRBJ2-1, with 7 bases lining up with TRBD1. The CDR3 covers 15 residues. The germline gives CDR1 SGHRS, CDR2 YFSETQ. The V segment lost 2 bases and the J segment 7 bases; nucleotides outside the gene matches: 9. The CDR3: CASSLRTGDGNEQFF. DNA of the CDR3: TGCGCCAGCAGCTTAAGGACAGGTGACGGGAATGAGCAGTTCTTC.

The chain uses TRBV18 and TRBJ2-2; no definite D call. CDR1 is KGHSH and CDR2 is LQKENI in the germline V gene. Trimming cost V 3 bases and J 0 bases, with 8 bases left between them. The CDR3 consists of 15 residues. The CDR3 here is CASSPSEANTGELFF. DNA for the CDR3: TGTGCCAGCTCACCTTCAGAGGCGAACACCGGGGAGCTGTTTTTT. The whole variable domain, filled in from reference TRBV18 and TRBJ2-2, reads NAGVMQNPRHLVRRRGQEARLRCSPMKGHSHVYWYRQLPEEGLKFMVYLQKENIIDESGMPKERFSAEFPKEGPSILRIQQVVRGDSAAYFCASSPSEANTGELFFGEGSRLTVL.

This chain links TRBV7-8 with TRBJ2-7; TRBD1 agrees at 7 bases. This CDR3 spans 14 amino acids. Germline V gene data show CDR1 as SGHVS and CDR2 as FQNEAQ. The V segment lost 4 bases and the J segment 0 bases; nucleotides outside the gene matches: 3. The CDR3 region is CASSSTGISYEQYF. The CDR3 DNA sequence: TGTGCCAGCAGCTCGACAGGGATCTCCTACGAGCAGTACTTC.